A single sample gave rise to the 4 T cell receptor beta chains below, sequenced in a study of low-dose radiotherapy and immunotherapy resistance in tumors. Regarding time point: before trial treatment. Covering alpha and beta chains, TRAV- and TRBV-specific primers were used for the first-strand cDNA. The authors ran 15 to 25 PCR cycles to amplify TCRs with a constant-region primer and V-primer adapter. TCRdb re-called the reads through MiXCR, storing one row per CDR3 protein. The table includes 75,000 to 95,000 distinct CDR3 sequences, 9.4% detected once. Sequences were derived from PBMCs, sampled before treatment. These receptors all stem from a male donor with prostate cancer.

At least ten counts were recorded for this clonotype. The V call is TRBV2, the J call TRBJ2-7; D remains unclear. The CDR3 extends over 14 amino acids. V was shortened by 1 base and J by 3 bases, with 10 bases between the two germline ends. The germline gives CDR1 SNHLY, CDR2 FYNNEI. CDR3 amino acids: CASSEGSMVYEQYF. The CDR3 DNA reads TGTGCCAGCAGTGAAGGGTCTATGGTCTACGAGCAGTACTTC.

This clonotype was recorded many times. The genes are TRBV11-2 and TRBJ2-2; 9 bases align to TRBD1. CDR3 size: 15 residues. Germline CDR1 SGHAT, CDR2 FQNNGV. V lost 5 bases to trimming and J lost 3 bases; unmatched junction nucleotides: 4. The CDR3 nucleotides read TGTGCCAGCAGCAAGAGACAGGGGGACACCGGGGAGCTGTTTTTT. It is translated as CASSKRQGDTGELFF.

Regarding this clonotype: This may be a read error: a much more frequent sequence differs by one nucleotide. The chain is built from TRBV29-1 and TRBJ2-1; D is perhaps TRBD2 (6 bases). V was shortened by 7 bases and J by 10 bases, with 23 bases between the two germline ends. Germline lookup yields CDR1 SQVTM and CDR2 ANQGSEA. The CDR3 loop spans 14 amino acids. The CDR3, as DNA: TGCAGCGCCGAGGAGGGCAGCCACGCGGTCGAGCAGTTCTTC. This sequence encodes CSAEEGSHAVEQFF.

The chain has TRBV28 and TRBJ1-2; the D is unclear. The CDR3 is made up of 16 amino acids. Germline CDR1 and CDR2: MDHEN and SYDVKM. Between the trimmed V and J ends, which lost 5 bases and 9 bases, there was a span of 25 bases. The CDR3 bases are TGTGCCAGCAGTATGTACGGTATGGAGTCCGCTTATCGCTACACCTTC. Translated: CASSMYGMESAYRYTF.